These 30 T cell receptor beta chains were sequenced from one sample in a study of blood T cell repertoires in COVID-19. Assay used: immunoSEQ multiplex PCR; TCRdb lists only in-frame clones, some missing. The data contain around 190,000 clones, 70% to 90% of them singletons. Sequenced sample: peripheral blood. The receptors were sampled from a woman of 80 years or more with acute or convalescent COVID-19.

The chain combines TRBV18 with TRBJ2-7; 7 nucleotides line up with TRBD1. Germline loops: CDR1 KGHSH, CDR2 LQKENI. The CDR3 is made up of 14 amino acids. V trimming: 5 bases; J trimming: 5 bases; junction bases outside the gene matches: 9. The CDR3 protein is CASSFRTGEDEQYF. The DNA for the CDR3 is TGTGCCAGCTCATTCCGGACAGGTGAGGACGAGCAGTACTTC.

The rearrangement joins TRBV5-4 to TRBJ2-6, with D perhaps TRBD1 (6 bases). The CDR3 is 18 amino acids. The V gene lost 1 base and the J gene lost 0 bases, with 14 bases spanning the gap. CDR1 and CDR2 from the germline V gene are SGHNT and YYREEE (reference sequence). This chain's CDR3 is CASSLLWTASSGANVLTF. CDR3 nucleotide sequence: TGTGCCAGCAGCTTGTTGTGGACAGCTTCCTCTGGGGCCAACGTCCTGACTTTC.

The chain links TRBV5-6 to TRBJ1-5; 10 bases line up with TRBD1. This CDR3 is 17 amino acids long. After removal of 4 bases from V and 5 bases from J, the junction contained 12 bases not matched to a gene. Germline-derived CDR1 and CDR2 are SGHDT and YYEEEE. This CDR3 is CASSGRPGTGADQPQHF. As DNA, the CDR3 is TGTGCCAGCAGCGGACGTCCCGGGACAGGGGCTGATCAGCCCCAGCATTTT.

The V gene is TRBV28, the J gene TRBJ1-2; D remains unclear. The CDR3 length is 14 residues. CDR1 is MDHEN, CDR2 SYDVKM, per germline. V lost 4 bases, J lost 4 bases, and 13 bases lay in between. The CDR3 sequence: CASSSGWEGYGYTF. The CDR3 DNA reads as TGTGCCAGCAGTTCGGGTTGGGAGGGCTATGGCTACACCTTC.

The chain is built from TRBV19 and TRBJ2-1; TRBD2 matches 13 bases. This CDR3 is 16 amino acids long. The ends lost 3 bases at V and 6 bases at J; junction bases unmatched: 5. Germline V lookup: CDR1 LNHDA, CDR2 SQIVND (reference sequence). The CDR3 loop reads CASSIRGLAGVNEQFF. The CDR3 DNA follows: TGTGCCAGTAGTATTCGTGGACTAGCGGGAGTCAATGAGCAGTTCTTC.

The chain is built from TRBV10-3 and TRBJ2-2; 8 positions agree with TRBD1. Germline V gene sequence: CDR1 ENHRY, CDR2 SYGVKD. Germline trimming cut 6 bases from V and 2 bases from J; bases unmatched to any gene: 8. This CDR3 contains 16 residues. Here the CDR3 DNA reads TGTGCCATCAGAGGAGGGACAGGAGCTAACACCGGGGAGCTGTTTTTT. This codes for CAIRGGTGANTGELFF.

This rearrangement joins TRBV5-5 to TRBJ1-5; 7 bases fit TRBD1. V lost 2 bases and J lost 6; bases outside the gene matches: 8. This CDR3 region has 15 residues. Germline assignment: CDR1 SGHKS and CDR2 YYEKEE (reference sequence). The CDR3 nucleotides are TGTGCCAGCAGCTTTTTGGGGACAGAAGCTCAGCCCCAGCATTTT. Protein product: CASSFLGTEAQPQHF.

This rearrangement joins TRBV6-5 to TRBJ2-4, with a tentative D call TRBD2 (5 bases). The V gene lost 7 bases and the J gene lost 8 bases, with 18 bases spanning the gap. The CDR3 covers 14 residues. Germline lookup yields CDR1 MNHEY and CDR2 SVGAGI. The CDR3 sequence: CASIRELSGYIQYF. The CDR3 DNA sequence: TGTGCCAGCATACGGGAACTTAGTGGGTACATTCAGTACTTC.

Here the CDR3 reads CASSLAIGSGGNEQYF. In DNA, the CDR3 is TGTGCCAGCAGCTTAGCGATCGGCTCGGGGGGGAACGAGCAGTACTTC. The chain has TRBV7-9 and TRBJ2-7, with 8 bases aligning to TRBD2. This CDR3 is 16 amino acids long. The germline CDR1 and CDR2 sequences are SEHNR and FQNEAQ (reference sequence). V was clipped by 0 bases and J by 5 bases; unmatched bases: 9.

V is TRBV28 and J is TRBJ1-2, with 8 nucleotides matching TRBD1. Germline lookup yields CDR1 MDHEN and CDR2 SYDVKM. The junction had 5 bases not matched to a gene; V was cut back by 6 bases and J by 5 bases. CDR3 length equals 13 residues. The CDR3 here is CASRNQGAYGYTF. CDR3 sequence (DNA): TGTGCCAGCAGGAATCAGGGGGCTTATGGCTACACCTTC.

The CDR3 is CASRGASNEKLFF. CDR3 nucleotides: TGTGCCAGCCGGGGGGCGTCTAATGAAAAACTGTTTTTT. This rearrangement joins TRBV28 to TRBJ1-4; possible D gene TRBD1, 6 bases. This CDR3 comprises 13 residues. Germline V gene sequence: CDR1 MDHEN, CDR2 SYDVKM. V was trimmed by 8 bases and J by 3 bases, leaving 10 bases between them.

The rearrangement uses TRBV24-1 and TRBJ2-1; 8 nucleotides agree with TRBD2. Unmatched junction bases numbered 9, after V lost 4 bases and J lost 8 bases. The germline V gene has CDR1 KGHDR and CDR2 SFDVKD. CDR3 length: 15 residues. CDR3 sequence reads: CATSETGGIGHEQFF. DNA of the CDR3: TGTGCCACCAGTGAGACGGGAGGGATTGGCCATGAGCAGTTCTTC.

CDR3 residues: CASALYPLQTYEQYF. The CDR3 DNA sequence: TGTGCCAGCGCCTTATATCCCCTCCAGACCTACGAGCAGTACTTC. V and J are TRBV27 and TRBJ2-7; D is ambiguous. Germline assignment: CDR1 MNHEY and CDR2 SMNVEV (reference sequence). Deletions cut 8 bases from V and 2 bases from J, with 19 bases between. This CDR3 comprises 15 residues.

The chain employs TRBV16 and TRBJ1-1; D gene ambiguous. Trimming left V 4 bases short and J 11 bases short, with 14 bases between. The CDR3 has 12 amino acids. Germline loops: CDR1 KGHSY, CDR2 FQNENV. The CDR3 bases are TGTGCCAGCAGCCCCCCGGCAACTAGGGCTTTCTTT. It yields the protein CASSPPATRAFF.

The V and J genes are TRBV15 and TRBJ1-4; D is ambiguous. Germline CDR1 LNHNV, CDR2 YYDKDF (reference sequence). This CDR3 spans 17 amino acids. The V end lost 1 base, the J end lost 0 bases, and 12 bases lay between the germline ends. This CDR3 is CATSRGPSIATNEKLFF. In DNA form, the CDR3 reads TGTGCCACCAGCAGAGGGCCCTCAATTGCAACTAATGAAAAACTGTTTTTT. Filled out from reference TRBV15 and TRBJ1-4, the complete variable domain reads DAMVIQNPRYQVTQFGKPVTLSCSQTLNHNVMYWYQQKSSQAPKLLFHYYDKDFNNEADTPDNFQSRRPNTSFCFLDIRSPGLGDTAMYLCATSRGPSIATNEKLFFGSGTQLSVL.

J is TRBJ2-3 and V is TRBV7-3, with a possible D match to TRBD2 (6 bases). The V gene lost 2 bases and the J gene lost 6 bases, with 9 bases spanning the gap. The CDR3 totals 13 residues. CDR1 is SGHTA and CDR2 is FQGTGA in the germline V gene. CDR3 sequence: CASSLRGFDTQYF. CDR3 in DNA: TGTGCCAGCAGCTTACGGGGGTTCGATACGCAGTATTTT. The full variable domain, in which reference TRBV7-3 and TRBJ2-3 provide the parts outside the CDR3, is GAGVSQTPSNKVTEKGKYVELRCDPISGHTALYWYRQSLGQGPEFLIYFQGTGAADDSGLPNDRFFAVRPEGSVSTLKIQRTERGDSAVYLCASSLRGFDTQYFGPGTRLTVL.

The chain uses TRBV24-1 and TRBJ2-1; no definite D call. The germline V gene has CDR1 KGHDR and CDR2 SFDVKD. The CDR3 is 12 residues long. The V end lost 4 bases, the J end lost 7 bases, and 7 bases lay between the germline ends. The CDR3 DNA is TGTGCCACCAGTGACAGTCAGAATGAGCAGTTCTTC. Translating gives CATSDSQNEQFF.

The chain recombines TRBV11-3 with TRBJ2-7; 14 nucleotides line up with TRBD2. After removal of 5 bases from V and 5 bases from J, the junction contained 5 bases not matched to a gene. Germline CDR1 SGHNT, CDR2 YENEEA. The CDR3 is 15 residues long. In nucleotides, the CDR3 is TGTGCCAGCAGCCACGGGACTAGCGGGAGTCACGAGCAGTACTTC. Amino acids: CASSHGTSGSHEQYF.

V and J are TRBV30 and TRBJ1-1; 7 bases fit TRBD1. The CDR3 extends over 14 amino acids. J was trimmed by 5 bases and V by 2 bases; bases with no gene match: 8. Germline loops: CDR1 GTSNPN, CDR2 SVGIG (reference sequence). CDR3 bases: TGTGCCTGGAGTCGCCAGGGGGTTAGGACTGAAGCTTTCTTT. Encoded protein: CAWSRQGVRTEAFF.

J is TRBJ2-2 and V is TRBV24-1; 8 bases match TRBD1. The trim removed 7 bases at V and 2 bases at J, leaving 8 bases unmatched. This CDR3 is built from 16 residues. The germline V gene encodes CDR1 KGHDR and CDR2 SFDVKD. CDR3 residues: CATRGPGGRNTGELFF. The DNA of the CDR3 is TGTGCCACCAGGGGCCCAGGGGGCCGAAACACCGGGGAGCTGTTTTTT.

This clone was counted only a few times. The J gene is TRBJ1-1, the V gene TRBV5-1, with 7 bases matching TRBD1. The CDR3 sequence is 16 residues long. Germline trimming cut 4 bases from V and 5 bases from J; bases unmatched to any gene: 14. Germline lookup yields CDR1 SGHRS and CDR2 YFSETQ. This chain's CDR3 is CASSPGTEFGVTEAFF. The CDR3 DNA reads TGCGCCAGCAGCCCCGGGACAGAATTCGGGGTAACTGAAGCTTTCTTT. The variable domain in full, with the rest retrieved from reference TRBV5-1 and TRBJ1-1, is KAGVTQTPRYLIKTRGQQVTLSCSPISGHRSVSWYQQTPGQGLQFLFEYFSETQRNKGNFPGRFSGRQFSNSRSEMNVSTLELGDSALYLCASSPGTEFGVTEAFFGQGTRLTVV.

This chain uses TRBV28 with TRBJ2-5; the match to TRBD1 covers 7 bases. This CDR3 spans 13 amino acids. CDR1 is MDHEN and CDR2 is SYDVKM in the germline V gene. J was trimmed by 5 bases and V by 6 bases; bases with no gene match: 6. The CDR3 sequence: CASRRTGLETQYF. Written as DNA, the CDR3 is TGTGCCAGCAGGCGGACAGGTCTCGAGACCCAGTACTTC.

The chain combines TRBV5-1 with TRBJ2-5; 11 nucleotides agree with TRBD2. With V trimmed by 0 bases and J by 4 bases, 8 bases remained unmatched. The germline V gene has CDR1 SGHRS and CDR2 YFSETQ. The CDR3 is made up of 17 amino acids. The CDR3, as DNA: TGCGCCAGCAGCTTGGAAGTAGCGGGAGGGCAACGAGAGACCCAGTACTTC. Protein product: CASSLEVAGGQRETQYF.

CDR3 nucleotides: TGTGCCAGCAGCCCTAGGGGGGGGACTAGCACAGATACGCAGTATTTT. Amino acids: CASSPRGGTSTDTQYF. The chain links TRBV7-8 to TRBJ2-3; perhaps TRBD2 as D (7 bases). The germline CDR1 and CDR2 sequences are SGHVS and FQNEAQ. V lost 5 bases and J 0 bases, leaving 15 bases between the germline ends. There are 16 residues in the CDR3.

The chain couples TRBV18 to TRBJ1-2; D not certain. The CDR3 extends over 14 amino acids. Germline CDR1 KGHSH, CDR2 LQKENI. Trimming shortened V by 2 bases and J by 2 bases, and 9 bases separated the two germline ends. As DNA, the CDR3 is TGTGCCAGCTCACCATCTACCGGGAACTATGGCTACACCTTC. This gives the protein CASSPSTGNYGYTF. The variable domain in full, completed from reference TRBV18 and TRBJ1-2, reads NAGVMQNPRHLVRRRGQEARLRCSPMKGHSHVYWYRQLPEEGLKFMVYLQKENIIDESGMPKERFSAEFPKEGPSILRIQQVVRGDSAAYFCASSPSTGNYGYTFGSGTRLTVV.

The chain carries TRBV7-9 and TRBJ2-5; the D is unclear. This CDR3 spans 13 amino acids. The V and J ends lost 1 base and 5 bases respectively, with 8 bases between them. Germline CDR1 and CDR2: SEHNR and FQNEAQ (reference sequence). The CDR3 nucleotides read TGTGCCAGCAGCTTAGGAGCGCGGGAGACCCAGTACTTC. The encoded protein is CASSLGARETQYF.

Points on this clone: A read error may account for a junction end that differs from germline. The chain uses TRBV7-7 and TRBJ2-5, with D possibly TRBD1 on 5 matching bases. The CDR3 extends over 13 amino acids. Germline V lookup: CDR1 SSHAT, CDR2 FNYEAQ (reference sequence). CDR3 loop: CASSYSAGETQYF. The CDR3 bases are TGTGCTAGCAGCTACTCAGCAGGGGAGACCCAGTACTTC.

Here the CDR3 DNA reads TGTGCCACCGCAGGGCGGTTAAATGAAAAACTGTTTTTT. It codes for CATAGRLNEKLFF. The chain uses TRBV12-3 or TRBV12-4 and TRBJ1-4, with a tentative D call TRBD1 (5 bases). The CDR3 loop spans 13 amino acids. Trimming shortened V by 10 bases and J by 5 bases, and 14 bases separated the two germline ends.

The rearrangement uses TRBV6-5 and TRBJ2-7, with 8 bases matching TRBD1. This CDR3 has 15 residues. Germline V gives CDR1 MNHEY, CDR2 SVGAGI. V gave up 6 bases and J gave up 5 bases; unmatched junction bases: 12. The CDR3 reads CASSRRTGFTHEQYF. The CDR3 DNA sequence: TGTGCCAGCAGCCGTCGGACAGGGTTCACCCACGAGCAGTACTTC.

The table lists this clone with a count of one. This chain links TRBV18 with TRBJ2-1, with 12 bases aligning to TRBD2. The CDR3 contains 16 residues. The ends lost 3 bases at V and 3 bases at J; junction bases unmatched: 3. Germline assignment: CDR1 KGHSH and CDR2 LQKENI. CDR3 sequence reads: CASSPRTSGNYNEQFF. DNA for the CDR3: TGTGCCAGCTCACCCAGGACTAGCGGGAACTACAATGAGCAGTTCTTC. Together with reference TRBV18 and TRBJ2-1, the CDR3 gives the full variable domain: NAGVMQNPRHLVRRRGQEARLRCSPMKGHSHVYWYRQLPEEGLKFMVYLQKENIIDESGMPKERFSAEFPKEGPSILRIQQVVRGDSAAYFCASSPRTSGNYNEQFFGPGTRLTVL.